This is a list of T cell receptor beta chains from one sample in a study of blood T cell repertoires in COVID-19. Produced via immunoSEQ multiplex PCR; TCRdb's table is partial and in-frame only. The sample records about 130,000 clones, almost 85% being singletons. Sequenced sample: peripheral blood. The receptor set was obtained from a woman between 25 and 40 years old who had recovered from COVID-19. Each CDR3 is given without its conserved first and last residue. The order of the fields is V gene, clone size, J gene, CDR3 protein. Size is stated for part of the rows, as once, few or many counts, or as a class when the clone is expanded.

>TRBV5-4|once|TRBJ2-3
ASSFQRTDDTQY
>TRBV5-4|many|TRBJ2-2
ASSTDRGKTGELF
>TRBV27|NA|TRBJ1-2
ASSLMAGDTNYGYT
>TRBV1|NA|TRBJ1-2
TSTRGQTGASPAYGYT
>TRBV4-1|NA|TRBJ2-3
ASSQEAGGPGDTQY
>TRBV12-5|NA|TRBJ1-1
ASGYRGATEAF
>TRBV2|NA|TRBJ1-5
ASSEETYNQPQH
>TRBV29-1|NA|TRBJ1-5
SVQGGQGPQH
>TRBV9|NA|TRBJ1-6
ASSPKGVSDSPLH
>TRBV9|NA|TRBJ2-7
ASSADINSYEQY
>TRBV3-1/TRBV3-2|NA|TRBJ2-5
ASSPPRRVAGLWEETQY
>TRBV12-3/TRBV12-4|few|TRBJ1-5
ASRQGEQPQH
>TRBV6-5|NA|TRBJ1-1
ASRKDRDYATEAF
>TRBV7-9|NA|TRBJ1-4
ASSLLAGSNEKLF
>TRBV19|NA|TRBJ1-6
ASSIAPAGGSSPLH
>TRBV6-4|NA|TRBJ1-1
ASSDREGTEAF
>TRBV2|NA|TRBJ2-7
ASSTSGRAYEQY
>TRBV5-4|NA|TRBJ1-2
ASSLERDGGLNGYT
>TRBV4-1|few|TRBJ2-1
ASSEGLAGLNEQF
>TRBV3-1/TRBV3-2|NA|TRBJ2-2
ASSQDRRQVTTGELF
>TRBV3-1/TRBV3-2|NA|TRBJ2-7
ASSQDTGLGSEQY
>TRBV7-6|few|TRBJ1-2
ASSHGTDGYT
>TRBV6-1|NA|TRBJ2-1
ASSELRGGSYNEQF
>TRBV2|NA|TRBJ2-7
ASSEQGSSYEQY
>TRBV5-1|NA|TRBJ2-5
ASSSHRGFQETQY
>TRBV5-1|NA|TRBJ2-1
ASSSRDYEQF
>TRBV10-2|few|TRBJ1-5
ATSINSLQPQH
>TRBV6-5|NA|TRBJ1-2
ASALAPHYGYT
>TRBV15|NA|TRBJ1-1
ATSRNRGGNTEAF